The 26 T cell receptor beta chains below were found in one sample sequenced in a study of human T cells and chemical hapten exposure (dated by TCRdb to about 2021). What the time point label conveys for this sample: pre-sensitization, week 0. The sample's treatment or condition label, decoded: therapeutic diphenylcyclopropenone sensitization with weekly scalp DPC. Library creation used RACE. For sequencing, a NextSeq 500 was employed. TCRdb reprocessing: public reads trimmed at Q25 with fastp, clones called with MiXCR, in-frame beta chains kept. Identical CDR3 protein sequences are pooled into one entry, listed with their most common genes and DNA. This sample holds roughly 60,000 distinct CDR3 sequences; around 6.6% were observed only once. Clones ranked in the top ten supply approximately 1.6% of the sample. Sequences were derived from whole blood, sampled in connection with sensitization to the hapten diphenylcyclopropenone (DPC). These receptors all come from a woman in her thirties with alopecia areata. Some clones in this sample may be carry-over from other donors' samples.

Ten or more counts support this clonotype. This rearrangement joins TRBV11-2 to TRBJ2-7, with D perhaps being TRBD1 or TRBD2 (5 bases each). V lost 3 bases, J lost 4 bases, and 16 bases lay in between. CDR1 is SGHAT, CDR2 FQNNGV, per germline. CDR3 size: 15 residues. CDR3 residues: CASSFSRGGNYEQYF. The DNA for the CDR3 is TGTGCCAGCAGCTTCAGTCGGGGCGGAAATTACGAGCAGTACTTC. The full variable domain, with the rest looked up from reference TRBV11-2 and TRBJ2-7, is EAGVAQSPRYKIIEKRQSVAFWCNPISGHATLYWYQQILGQGPKLLIQFQNNGVVDDSQLPKDRFSAERLKGVDSTLKIQPAKLEDSAVYLCASSFSRGGNYEQYFGPGTRLTVT.

This clonotype was seen at least ten times. The genes are TRBV5-5 and TRBJ1-1; D is possibly TRBD1 (5 bases). Germline assignment: CDR1 SGHKS and CDR2 YYEKEE (reference sequence). V lost 3 bases and J 4 bases, leaving 7 bases between the germline ends. CDR3 length: 12 amino acids. The CDR3 sequence is CASSSGITEAFF. CDR3 nucleotides: TGTGCCAGCAGCTCAGGGATCACTGAAGCTTTCTTT.

This clonotype was counted at least ten times. CDR3 sequence: CASSYSSGANVLTF. The CDR3 DNA sequence: TGTGCCAGCAGCTACAGCTCTGGGGCCAACGTCCTGACTTTC. V and J are TRBV7-9 and TRBJ2-6; D not certain. The germline V and J ends were trimmed by 4 bases and 0 bases, with 4 bases remaining between them. The germline gives CDR1 SEHNR, CDR2 FQNEAQ (reference sequence). This CDR3 is 14 amino acids long. Filled out from reference TRBV7-9 and TRBJ2-6, the complete variable domain reads DTGVSQNPRHKITKRGQNVTFRCDPISEHNRLYWYRQTLGQGPEFLTYFQNEAQLEKSRLLSDRFSAERPKGSFSTLEIQRTEQGDSAMYLCASSYSSGANVLTFGAGSRLTVL.

There are a few counts of this clonotype. V is TRBV3-1 and J is TRBJ2-3; no clear D gene. Germline loops: CDR1 LGHDT, CDR2 YNNKEL (reference sequence). V was clipped by 2 bases and J by 2 bases, with 5 bases between them. The CDR3 consists of 13 residues. The CDR3 region is CASSQQITDTQYF. For the CDR3, the DNA is TGTGCCAGCAGCCAACAGATCACAGATACGCAGTATTTT.

A few counts support this clonotype. The genes are TRBV10-3 and TRBJ1-2; no definite D call. Germline V CDR1 and CDR2: ENHRY, SYGVKD. V was cut by 8 bases and J by 5 bases, with 18 bases left in between. The CDR3 consists of 14 residues. CDR3 in amino acids: CAIDNAEPPYGYTF. Written as DNA, the CDR3 is TGTGCCATCGACAACGCGGAGCCTCCGTATGGCTACACCTTC.

The V and J genes are TRBV20-1 and TRBJ2-1, with 9 bases lining up with TRBD2. The CDR3 is 14 residues long. J was trimmed by 1 base and V by 2 bases; bases with no gene match: 0. Per germline, CDR1 DFQATT and CDR2 SNEGSKA (reference sequence). The CDR3 nucleotides read TGCAGTGCTAGAACTAGCGGGTCCTACAATGAGCAGTTCTTC. It codes for CSARTSGSYNEQFF.

This clonotype has at least ten counts. The rearrangement uses TRBV5-1 and TRBJ2-6; D tentatively reads TRBD1 or TRBD2 (5 bases each). The CDR3 is 18 residues long. Trimming took off 3 bases at V and 0 bases at J, with 16 bases between the two ends. Germline loops: CDR1 SGHRS, CDR2 YFSETQ. As DNA, the CDR3 is TGCGCCAGCAGCTCGGGGCCGACCCTAACCTCTGGGGCCAACGTCCTGACTTTC. The encoded protein is CASSSGPTLTSGANVLTF.

There are many counts of this clonotype. This sequence joins TRBV12-3 or TRBV12-4 and TRBJ1-2, with 7 bases matching TRBD1. V trimming: 5 bases; J trimming: 8 bases; junction bases outside the gene matches: 5. CDR3 length: 12 residues. CDR3 amino acids: CASSLQGTGYTF. For the CDR3, the DNA is TGTGCCAGCAGTCTACAGGGGACAGGCTACACCTTC.

The chain combines TRBV5-6 with TRBJ2-3, with TRBD2 matching 12 bases. The germline CDR1 and CDR2 sequences are SGHDT and YYEEEE. The V gene end was trimmed by 2 bases and the J gene end by 2 bases; junction bases not matched to a gene: 9. This CDR3 region has 18 residues. CDR3 region: CASSFPLLAGGPTDTQYF. The DNA for the CDR3 is TGTGCCAGCAGCTTCCCCCTACTAGCGGGGGGCCCCACAGATACGCAGTATTTT. Full variable domain (missing parts from reference TRBV5-6 and TRBJ2-3): DAGVTQSPTHLIKTRGQQVTLRCSPKSGHDTVSWYQQALGQGPQFIFQYYEEEERQRGNFPDRFSGHQFPNYSSELNVNALLLGDSALYLCASSFPLLAGGPTDTQYFGPGTRLTVL.

The chain is built from TRBV4-2 and TRBJ2-5; D remains ambiguous. Germline V gene lookup returns CDR1 LGHNA and CDR2 YNFKEQ. The CDR3 totals 14 residues. V lost 1 base, J lost 1 base, and 7 bases lay in between. CDR3 sequence reads: CASSQVSAQETQYF. CDR3 sequence (DNA): TGTGCCAGCAGCCAAGTGTCGGCCCAAGAGACCCAGTACTTC.

This clonotype was detected ten times or more. This chain links TRBV5-6 with TRBJ1-1; maybe TRBD1 (6 bases). Germline lookup yields CDR1 SGHDT and CDR2 YYEEEE. The CDR3 spans 16 residues. Deletions cut 2 bases from V and 3 bases from J, with 17 bases between. The CDR3 coding sequence is TGTGCCAGCAGCTTCCTCGGGGGCCGGGAGGACACTGAAGCTTTCTTT. Translation: CASSFLGGREDTEAFF.

This sequence joins TRBV21-1 and TRBJ1-1. TRBV21-1 constitutes a pseudogene. The CDR3 totals 15 residues. CDR3 DNA sequence: TGTGCCAGCAGCAAAGTCAGGCCTGGGGTTGCTGAAGCTTTCTTT. It codes for CASSKVRPGVAEAFF.

This clonotype was detected many times. The chain is built from TRBV2 and TRBJ1-6; D may be TRBD1 (5 bases). The CDR3 sequence is 16 residues long. Germline lookup yields CDR1 SNHLY and CDR2 FYNNEI. V was trimmed by 6 bases and J by 8 bases, leaving 20 bases between them. CDR3 loop: CASRRRDLSGDSPLHF. The CDR3, as DNA: TGTGCCAGCAGGCGCCGGGACCTAAGCGGAGATTCACCCCTCCACTTT.

The sample holds many counts of this clonotype. The rearrangement links TRBV20-1 to TRBJ2-3, with a possible D match to TRBD2 (7 bases). The CDR3 is 12 residues long. CDR1 DFQATT and CDR2 SNEGSKA come from the germline V gene (reference sequence). V lost 5 bases to trimming and J lost 7 bases, with 13 bases between them. The CDR3 reads CSAGGGMYTQYF. CDR3 nucleotides: TGCAGTGCTGGGGGGGGCATGTATACGCAGTATTTT.

This rearrangement joins TRBV18 to TRBJ1-1; D uncertain. The CDR3 is made up of 13 amino acids. The V end lost 0 bases, the J end lost 7 bases, and 9 bases lay between the germline ends. CDR1 is KGHSH and CDR2 is LQKENI in the germline V gene. DNA for the CDR3: TGTGCCAGCTCACCACCGGCAGGAGTTGAAGCTTTCTTT. It translates to CASSPPAGVEAFF.

V usage is TRBV3-1 and J usage is TRBJ2-5; D is unresolved. This CDR3 has 11 amino acids. CDR1 is LGHDT and CDR2 is YNNKEL in the germline V gene (reference sequence). The V end was cut by 3 bases, the J end by 7 bases, with 6 bases between. Written as DNA, the CDR3 is TGTGCCAGCAGCCATCGTAGGACCCAGTACTTC. As protein: CASSHRRTQYF.

This clonotype appeared a few times. The chain joins TRBV24-1 to TRBJ2-1; no clear D gene. The CDR3 has 12 residues. V was pared by 9 bases and J by 3 bases, with 8 bases between. Germline CDR1 reads KGHDR; CDR2 reads SFDVKD. The CDR3 DNA reads as TGTGCCACCTCCACTAACTACAATGAGCAGTTCTTC. Amino acids: CATSTNYNEQFF.

This clonotype was seen more than once but under ten times. The J gene is TRBJ2-1, the V gene TRBV5-1; 10 nucleotides align to TRBD2. J lost 9 bases, V lost 0 bases, and 6 bases had no gene match. Germline V gives CDR1 SGHRS, CDR2 YFSETQ. CDR3 size: 15 residues. The CDR3 protein is CASSLDQRGGVEQFF. The CDR3 nucleotides read TGCGCCAGCAGCTTGGACCAGCGGGGGGGCGTTGAGCAGTTCTTC.

The sample holds many counts of this clonotype. The chain carries TRBV6-5 and TRBJ2-7; the D gene is possibly TRBD1 (6 bases). Trimming left V 5 bases short and J 5 bases short, with 16 bases between. Germline CDR1 MNHEY, CDR2 SVGAGI. The CDR3 totals 14 residues. The CDR3 loop is CASSLTHRVHEQYF. CDR3 nucleotide sequence: TGTGCCAGCAGTCTCACTCACAGGGTCCACGAGCAGTACTTC.

This clonotype was seen ten or more times. V and J are TRBV2 and TRBJ1-6; no clear D. This CDR3 has 16 amino acids. Per the germline V gene, CDR1 is SNHLY and CDR2 is FYNNEI. Deletions cut 6 bases from V and 5 bases from J, with 17 bases between. The CDR3 region has the DNA TGTGCCAGCAGAGCGAGGAGCCCAGGAGATAATTCACCCCTCCACTTT. Protein product: CASRARSPGDNSPLHF.

At least ten counts were recorded for this clonotype. CDR3 nucleotides: TGTGCCAGCAGCTTTCTACCAGGGGGCAATGGAAACACCATATATTTT. Translated, it gives CASSFLPGGNGNTIYF. This chain joins TRBV7-8 and TRBJ1-3; 8 bases line up with TRBD1. This CDR3 is 16 amino acids long. The germline V gene has CDR1 SGHVS and CDR2 FQNEAQ. After removal of 3 bases from V and 3 bases from J, the junction contained 7 bases not matched to a gene.

The table lists this clonotype with many counts. The J gene is TRBJ1-6, the V gene TRBV12-3 or TRBV12-4; TRBD1 might be the D (5 bases). V lost 3 bases, J lost 4 bases, and 7 bases lay in between. The CDR3 has 14 amino acids. The CDR3 nucleotides read TGTGCCAGCAGTTTCGGACAATATAATTCACCCCTCCACTTT. It is translated as CASSFGQYNSPLHF.

Only a few counts were recorded for this clonotype. The chain joins TRBV7-3 to TRBJ1-3; weak D call: TRBD1 (5 bases). Germline loops: CDR1 SGHTA, CDR2 FQGTGA. The CDR3 consists of 15 residues. The germline V and J ends were trimmed by 5 bases and 3 bases, with 14 bases remaining between them. In DNA, the CDR3 is TGTGCCAGCAGCAACGACGGGGGACTTGGAAACACCATATATTTT. Translating gives CASSNDGGLGNTIYF.

This chain joins TRBV3-1 and TRBJ1-1, with 7 bases aligning to TRBD1. Germline loops: CDR1 LGHDT, CDR2 YNNKEL (reference sequence). The CDR3 spans 16 residues. V dropped 2 bases and J dropped 1; count of bases not matched to a gene: 7. This CDR3 reads CASSQPGGDSNTEAFF. The CDR3 bases are TGTGCCAGCAGCCAACCAGGGGGGGACTCGAACACTGAAGCTTTCTTT.

With respect to this clonotype: A read error is possible here, since a much larger clone lies one base away. The chain carries TRBV12-3 or TRBV12-4 and TRBJ1-4; tentatively, D is TRBD1 (5 bases). The V and J ends lost 6 bases and 4 bases respectively, with 21 bases between them. CDR3 length: 17 amino acids. The CDR3 spells CASRPRDSMAINEKLFF. CDR3 nucleotides: TGTGCCAGCAGGCCTAGGGACTCTATGGCTATTAATGAAAAACTGTTTTTT.

DNA of the CDR3: TGTGCCAGCAGTGAACGTCGGTGGACTAATGAAAAACTGTTTTTT. Translating gives CASSERRWTNEKLFF. The chain joins TRBV2 to TRBJ1-4; D remains ambiguous. The germline gives CDR1 SNHLY, CDR2 FYNNEI. CDR3 size: 15 residues. V lost 2 bases and J 2 bases, leaving 9 bases between the germline ends.